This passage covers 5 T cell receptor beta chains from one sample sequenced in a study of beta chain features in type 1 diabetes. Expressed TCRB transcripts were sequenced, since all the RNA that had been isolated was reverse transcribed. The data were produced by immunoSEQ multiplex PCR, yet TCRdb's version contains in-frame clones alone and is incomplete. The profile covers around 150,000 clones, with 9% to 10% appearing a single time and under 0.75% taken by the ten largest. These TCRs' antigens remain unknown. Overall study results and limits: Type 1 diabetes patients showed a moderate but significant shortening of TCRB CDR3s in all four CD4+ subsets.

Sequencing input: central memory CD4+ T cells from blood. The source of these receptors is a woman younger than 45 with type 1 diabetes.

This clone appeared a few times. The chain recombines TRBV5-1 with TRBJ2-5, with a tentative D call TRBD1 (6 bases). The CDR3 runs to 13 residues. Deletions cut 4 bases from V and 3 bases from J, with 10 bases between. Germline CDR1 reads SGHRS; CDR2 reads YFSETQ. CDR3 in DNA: TGCGCCAGCAGCACACACAGGGAAGAGACCCAGTACTTC. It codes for CASSTHREETQYF.

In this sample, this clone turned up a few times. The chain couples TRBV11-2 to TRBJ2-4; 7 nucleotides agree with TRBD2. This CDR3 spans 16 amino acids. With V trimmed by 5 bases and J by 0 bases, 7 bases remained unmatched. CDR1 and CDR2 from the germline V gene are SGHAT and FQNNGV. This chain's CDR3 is CASSTSGTLAKNIQYF. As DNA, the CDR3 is TGTGCCAGCAGCACCAGCGGGACCCTAGCCAAAAACATTCAGTACTTC. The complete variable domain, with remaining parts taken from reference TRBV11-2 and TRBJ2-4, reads EAGVAQSPRYKIIEKRQSVAFWCNPISGHATLYWYQQILGQGPKLLIQFQNNGVVDDSQLPKDRFSAERLKGVDSTLKIQPAKLEDSAVYLCASSTSGTLAKNIQYFGAGTRLSVL.

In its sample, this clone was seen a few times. The CDR3 region is CASSLAGATGELFF. In DNA form, the CDR3 reads TGTGCCAGCAGCTTAGCAGGGGCCACCGGGGAGCTGTTTTTT. J is TRBJ2-2 and V is TRBV11-2, with D possibly matching TRBD1 (6 bases). Germline V gives CDR1 SGHAT, CDR2 FQNNGV. Trimming removed 1 base at V and 4 bases at J, with 7 bases between. This CDR3 region has 14 residues. The entire variable domain, with the rest obtained from reference TRBV11-2 and TRBJ2-2, is as follows: EAGVAQSPRYKIIEKRQSVAFWCNPISGHATLYWYQQILGQGPKLLIQFQNNGVVDDSQLPKDRFSAERLKGVDSTLKIQPAKLEDSAVYLCASSLAGATGELFFGEGSRLTVL.

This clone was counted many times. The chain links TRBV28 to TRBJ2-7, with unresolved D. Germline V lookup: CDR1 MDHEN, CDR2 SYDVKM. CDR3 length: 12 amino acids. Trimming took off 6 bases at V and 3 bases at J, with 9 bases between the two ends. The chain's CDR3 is CASSSLYYEQYF. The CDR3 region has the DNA TGTGCCAGCAGCTCCCTATACTACGAGCAGTACTTC. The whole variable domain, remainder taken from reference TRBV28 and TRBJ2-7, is DVKVTQSSRYLVKRTGEKVFLECVQDMDHENMFWYRQDPGLGLRLIYFSYDVKMKEKGDIPEGYSVSREKKERFSLILESASTNQTSMYLCASSSLYYEQYFGPGTRLTVT.

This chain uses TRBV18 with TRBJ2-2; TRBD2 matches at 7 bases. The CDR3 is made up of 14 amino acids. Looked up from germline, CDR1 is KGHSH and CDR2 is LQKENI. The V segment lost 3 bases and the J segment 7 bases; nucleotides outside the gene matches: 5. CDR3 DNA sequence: TGTGCCAGCTCACCTCTTGCGGGGGTCGGGGAGCTGTTTTTT. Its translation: CASSPLAGVGELFF.